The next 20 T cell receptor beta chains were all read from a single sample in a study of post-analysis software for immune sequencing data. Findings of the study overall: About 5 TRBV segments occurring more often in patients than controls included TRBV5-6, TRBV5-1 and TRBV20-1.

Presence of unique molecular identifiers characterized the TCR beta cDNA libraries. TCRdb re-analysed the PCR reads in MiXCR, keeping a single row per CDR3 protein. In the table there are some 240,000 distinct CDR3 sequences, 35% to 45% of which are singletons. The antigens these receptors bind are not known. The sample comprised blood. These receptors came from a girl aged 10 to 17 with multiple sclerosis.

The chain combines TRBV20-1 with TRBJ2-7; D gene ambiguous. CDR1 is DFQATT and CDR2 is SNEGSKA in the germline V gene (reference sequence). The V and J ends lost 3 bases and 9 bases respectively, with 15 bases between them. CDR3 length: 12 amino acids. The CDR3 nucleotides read TGCAGTGCTAGTTCGGCCCTCCCTTCGCAGTACTTC. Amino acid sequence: CSASSALPSQYF.

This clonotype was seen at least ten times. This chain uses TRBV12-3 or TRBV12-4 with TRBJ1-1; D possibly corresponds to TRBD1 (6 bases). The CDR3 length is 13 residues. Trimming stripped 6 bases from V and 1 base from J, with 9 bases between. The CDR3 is CASSKQGNTEAFF. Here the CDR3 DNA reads TGTGCCAGCAGCAAACAGGGGAACACTGAAGCTTTCTTT.

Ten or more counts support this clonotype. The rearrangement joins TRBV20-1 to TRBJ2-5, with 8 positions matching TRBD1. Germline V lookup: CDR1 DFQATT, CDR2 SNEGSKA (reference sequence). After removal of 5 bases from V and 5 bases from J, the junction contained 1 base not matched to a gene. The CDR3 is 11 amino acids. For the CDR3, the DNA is TGCAGTGCTCACAGGGGGGAGACCCAGTACTTC. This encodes CSAHRGETQYF.

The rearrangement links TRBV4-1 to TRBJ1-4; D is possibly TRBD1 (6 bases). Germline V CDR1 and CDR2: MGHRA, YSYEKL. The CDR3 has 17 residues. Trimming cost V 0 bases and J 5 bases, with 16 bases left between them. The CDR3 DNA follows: TGCGCCAGCAGCCAAGATCGGATACAGGGAGTGAATGAAAAACTGTTTTTT. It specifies CASSQDRIQGVNEKLFF.

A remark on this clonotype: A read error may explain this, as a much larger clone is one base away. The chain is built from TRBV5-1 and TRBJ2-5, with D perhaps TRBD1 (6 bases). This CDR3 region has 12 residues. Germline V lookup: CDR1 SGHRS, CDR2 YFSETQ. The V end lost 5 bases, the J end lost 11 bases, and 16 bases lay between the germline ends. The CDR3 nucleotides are TGCGCCAGCAGGGGGGCAAACAATGAGCAGTACTTC. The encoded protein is CASRGANNEQYF.

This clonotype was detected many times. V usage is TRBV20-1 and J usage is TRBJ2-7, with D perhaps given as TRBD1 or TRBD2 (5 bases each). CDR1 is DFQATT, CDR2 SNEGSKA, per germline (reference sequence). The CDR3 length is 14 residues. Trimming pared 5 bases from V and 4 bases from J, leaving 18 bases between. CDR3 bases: TGCAGTGCTGTACAATTCCGGGACGCTTACGAGCAGTACTTC. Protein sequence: CSAVQFRDAYEQYF.

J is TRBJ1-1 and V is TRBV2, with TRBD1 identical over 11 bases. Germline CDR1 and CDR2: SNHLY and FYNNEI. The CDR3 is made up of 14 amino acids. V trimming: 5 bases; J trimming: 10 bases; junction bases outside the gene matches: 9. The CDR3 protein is CASSTGQGAGGAFF. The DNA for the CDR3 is TGTGCCAGCAGTACCGGACAGGGGGCGGGCGGAGCTTTCTTT.

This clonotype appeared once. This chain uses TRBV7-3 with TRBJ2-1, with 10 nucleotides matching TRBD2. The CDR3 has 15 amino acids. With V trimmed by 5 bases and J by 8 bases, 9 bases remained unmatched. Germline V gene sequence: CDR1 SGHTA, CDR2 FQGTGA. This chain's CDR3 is CASSIPAGGMDEQFF. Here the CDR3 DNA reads TGTGCCAGCAGCATCCCAGCGGGAGGGATGGATGAGCAGTTCTTC.

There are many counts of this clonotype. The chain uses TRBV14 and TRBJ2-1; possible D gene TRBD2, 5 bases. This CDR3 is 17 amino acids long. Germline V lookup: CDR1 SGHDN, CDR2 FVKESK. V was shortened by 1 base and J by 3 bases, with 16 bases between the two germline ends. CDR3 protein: CASSQARADRYYNEQFF. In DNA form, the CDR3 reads TGTGCCAGCAGCCAAGCGAGGGCGGACCGCTACTACAATGAGCAGTTCTTC.

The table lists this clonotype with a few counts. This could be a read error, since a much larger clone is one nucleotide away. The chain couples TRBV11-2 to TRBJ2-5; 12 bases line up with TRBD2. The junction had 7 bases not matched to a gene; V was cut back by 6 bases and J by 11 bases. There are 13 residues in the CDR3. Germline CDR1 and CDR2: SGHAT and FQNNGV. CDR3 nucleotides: TGTGCCAGCAGAAGACTAGCGGGAGCGAGGCAGTACTTC. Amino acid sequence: CASRRLAGARQYF.

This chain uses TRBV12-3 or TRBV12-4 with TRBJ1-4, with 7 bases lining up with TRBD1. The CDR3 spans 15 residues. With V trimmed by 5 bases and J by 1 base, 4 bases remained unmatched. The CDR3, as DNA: TGTGCCAGCAGTCAGGACAGGCAAACTAATGAAAAACTGTTTTTT. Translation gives CASSQDRQTNEKLFF.

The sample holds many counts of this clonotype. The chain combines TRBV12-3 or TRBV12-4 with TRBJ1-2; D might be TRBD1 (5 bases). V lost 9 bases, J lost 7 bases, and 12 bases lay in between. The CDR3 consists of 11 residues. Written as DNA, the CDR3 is TGTGCCAGTCAGAGAGGGGCTGGCTACACCTTC. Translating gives CASQRGAGYTF.

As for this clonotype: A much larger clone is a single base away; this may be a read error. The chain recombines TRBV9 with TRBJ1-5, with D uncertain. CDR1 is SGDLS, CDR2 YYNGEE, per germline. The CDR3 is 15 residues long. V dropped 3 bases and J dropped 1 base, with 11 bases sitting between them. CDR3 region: CASSGAPDSNQPQHF. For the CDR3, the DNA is TGTGCCAGCAGCGGAGCCCCAGACAGCAATCAGCCCCAGCATTTT.

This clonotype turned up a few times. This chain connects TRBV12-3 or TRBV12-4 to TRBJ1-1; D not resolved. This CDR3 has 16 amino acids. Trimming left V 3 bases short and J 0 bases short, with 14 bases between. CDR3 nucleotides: TGTGCCAGCAGTTTTCGCCGATCGCTCTTGAACACTGAAGCTTTCTTT. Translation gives CASSFRRSLLNTEAFF.

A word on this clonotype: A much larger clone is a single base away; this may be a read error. The CDR3 DNA reads as TGCGCCAGCAGCTCATCAGGGGTATCAGTAGATACGCAGTATTTT. Translated: CASSSSGVSVDTQYF. The V gene is TRBV5-1, the J gene TRBJ2-3; tentative D call: TRBD1 (6 bases). Germline CDR1 SGHRS, CDR2 YFSETQ. The CDR3 runs 15 residues. Trimming stripped 3 bases from V and 5 bases from J, with 16 bases between.

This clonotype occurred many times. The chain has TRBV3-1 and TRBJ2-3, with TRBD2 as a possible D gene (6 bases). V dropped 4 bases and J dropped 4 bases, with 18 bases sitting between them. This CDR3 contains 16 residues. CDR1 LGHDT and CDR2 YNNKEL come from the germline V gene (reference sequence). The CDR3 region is CASSLLRDSDADTQYF. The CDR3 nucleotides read TGTGCCAGCAGCCTACTAAGGGACTCAGACGCAGATACGCAGTATTTT.

CDR3 loop: CASSFGDRKAGELFF. CDR3 DNA sequence: TGTGCCAGCAGCTTTGGGGATCGGAAGGCCGGGGAGCTGTTTTTT. This sequence joins TRBV7-3 and TRBJ2-2; D unclear. CDR1 is SGHTA and CDR2 is FQGTGA in the germline V gene. This CDR3 contains 15 residues. V was cut by 3 bases and J by 6 bases, with 14 bases left in between.

CDR3 sequence reads: CATRGRKEDIQYF. CDR3 DNA: TGTGCCACCAGAGGGCGAAAGGAGGACATTCAGTACTTC. This chain uses TRBV15 with TRBJ2-4, with a weak D call TRBD2 (5 bases). Germline V lookup: CDR1 LNHNV, CDR2 YYDKDF (reference sequence). The germline V and J ends were trimmed by 6 bases and 8 bases, with 14 bases remaining between them. The length of the CDR3 is 13 residues.

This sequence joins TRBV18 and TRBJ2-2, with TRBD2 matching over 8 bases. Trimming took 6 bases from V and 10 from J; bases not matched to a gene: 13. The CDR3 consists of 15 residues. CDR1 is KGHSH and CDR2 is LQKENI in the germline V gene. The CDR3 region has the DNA TGTGCCAGCTCGTCCGGGACTAGAGGAGTTGAGGAGCTGTTTTTT. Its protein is CASSSGTRGVEELFF.

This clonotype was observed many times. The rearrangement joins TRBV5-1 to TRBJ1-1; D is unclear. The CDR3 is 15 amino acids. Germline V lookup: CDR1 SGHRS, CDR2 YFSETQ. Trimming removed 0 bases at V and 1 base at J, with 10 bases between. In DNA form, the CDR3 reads TGCGCCAGCAGCTTGGATGCCCCCAGGAACACTGAAGCTTTCTTT. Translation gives CASSLDAPRNTEAFF.